This is a list of T cell receptor beta chains from one sample in a study of T cells after yellow fever vaccination. From the 5' RACE reads, TCRdb called clonotypes with MiXCR, one entry per CDR3 protein. The sample consists of around 360,000 distinct CDR3 sequences, around a tenth of them appearing once. The material sequenced was PBMCs, taken on the day of the first yellow fever vaccination. Receptors were obtained from a man aged 18 to 29 who received the YFV17D yellow fever vaccine. Both conserved end residues are trimmed from each CDR3.

j_call: TRBJ2-3; v_call: TRBV7-3; cdr3_aa: ASSSGPIDTQY
j_call: TRBJ2-1; v_call: TRBV11-1; cdr3_aa: ASSPRTPSRGGGDEQF
j_call: TRBJ2-6; v_call: TRBV4-1; cdr3_aa: ASSQDPGQGIPGANVLT
j_call: TRBJ1-2; v_call: TRBV7-9; cdr3_aa: ASSLPTGLNYGYT
j_call: TRBJ2-7; v_call: TRBV6-2/TRBV6-3; cdr3_aa: ASSYASGGEQY
j_call: TRBJ2-7; v_call: TRBV7-3; cdr3_aa: ASSPGGQSYEQY
j_call: TRBJ2-7; v_call: TRBV6-1; cdr3_aa: ASRIPRTGPSEQY
j_call: TRBJ2-5; v_call: TRBV12-3/TRBV12-4; cdr3_aa: ASSLKGQETQY
j_call: TRBJ2-3; v_call: TRBV5-1; cdr3_aa: ASSFSGNLVETQY
j_call: TRBJ2-7; v_call: TRBV5-1; cdr3_aa: ASSSDLYEQY